Reported below is one TCR beta chain. Antigen unknown. The data were taken from a study of cytomegalovirus exposure and HLA in healthy donors. Broader study findings: In the analysis, some V segments, TRBV6-2 and TRBV6-3 included, were excluded as indistinguishable. Approximately 18,000 TCR beta sequences were associated with HLA alleles at 0.05 false discovery rate in a later analysis. For TCR beta chains, V- and J-gene trimming was later linked to a missense DCLRE1C variant.

Trimming cost V 3 bases and J 5 bases, with 16 bases left between them. The CDR3 is 15 residues long. Germline CDR1 is SGHTA and CDR2 is FQGNSA. PCR amplification relied on 60 Vbeta primers (plus 13 Jbeta primers). This table comes from immunoSEQ multiplex PCR, and its TCRdb copy is limited to in-frame clones, with some not included. The top ten clones hold 1.5% to 2% of a sample with approximately 150,000 clones, 77% of them seen once. The sequence derives from a woman aged 25 to 39 in good health and CMV-seronegative. The chain is built from TRBV7-2 and TRBJ1-2, with D perhaps matching TRBD1 (6 bases). Sequenced sample: PBMCs. The CDR3 is CASSLNGGLGYGYTF. The DNA of the CDR3 is TGTGCCAGCAGCTTGAATGGGGGCTTGGGGTATGGCTACACCTTC.